These 12 T cell receptor beta chains were sequenced from one sample in a study of early T cells in non-severe SARS-CoV-2 infection. Via MiXCR, TCRdb re-called the 5' RACE reads, giving one row per CDR3 protein. The table records around 31,000 distinct CDR3 sequences, approximately 6% of them present only once. Material for sequencing was whole blood. The receptors here all came from an adult who was a healthcare worker with PCR-confirmed SARS-CoV-2 infection or an uninfected control (not recorded which).

V usage is TRBV2 and J usage is TRBJ2-7; the D call may be TRBD1 or TRBD2 (5 bases each). Germline CDR1 and CDR2: SNHLY and FYNNEI. V was shortened by 7 bases and J by 4 bases, with 17 bases between the two germline ends. The CDR3 is 14 amino acids. This CDR3 is CASKGSGLRYEQYF. The CDR3 DNA reads TGTGCCAGCAAGGGGAGCGGCTTACGTTACGAGCAGTACTTC.

This clonotype was counted ten times or more. This chain uses TRBV7-8 with TRBJ2-7; 12 bases align to TRBD2. CDR1 and CDR2 (germline): SGHVS, FQNEAQ. The CDR3 runs to 14 residues. V shed 5 bases and J 5 bases; nucleotides not matched to a gene: 4. In DNA, the CDR3 is TGTGCCAGCAGCCCGACTAGCGGGAGTGACGAGCAGTACTTC. It codes for CASSPTSGSDEQYF.

CDR3 in amino acids: CASTGTSAFDEQFF. DNA of the CDR3: TGTGCCTCTACCGGGACTAGCGCCTTTGATGAGCAGTTCTTC. The chain employs TRBV30 and TRBJ2-1, with 10 bases that match TRBD2. V lost 7 bases and J lost 8; bases outside the gene matches: 11. CDR3 size: 14 residues. Germline V CDR1 and CDR2: GTSNPN, SVGIG (reference sequence).

The genes are TRBV4-1 and TRBJ2-2; 13 bases line up with TRBD2. This CDR3 comprises 16 residues. The V and J ends lost 4 bases and 4 bases, in that order; junction bases with no gene match: 3. CDR1 is MGHRA and CDR2 is YSYEKL in the germline V gene. The CDR3 DNA is TGCGCCAGCAGCCTTGGACTAGCGGGAGCCACCGGGGAGCTGTTTTTT. Protein product: CASSLGLAGATGELFF.

This clonotype was detected many times. The CDR3 here is CASSFLIAGGQPDTQYF. The CDR3 coding sequence is TGTGCCAGCAGTTTTCTAATAGCGGGAGGGCAGCCAGATACGCAGTATTTT. This chain uses TRBV28 with TRBJ2-3, with 11 bases aligning to TRBD2. Per the germline V gene, CDR1 is MDHEN and CDR2 is SYDVKM. V lost 3 bases, J lost 4 bases, and 9 bases stayed unmatched. The CDR3 loop spans 17 amino acids.

This clonotype showed up many times. The chain combines TRBV28 with TRBJ2-3; 11 bases agree with TRBD1. The V and J ends lost 5 bases and 8 bases, in that order; junction bases with no gene match: 9. CDR3 length equals 15 residues. Germline assignment: CDR1 MDHEN and CDR2 SYDVKM. This CDR3 is CASSGTGGRSGTQYF. Here the CDR3 DNA reads TGTGCCAGCAGTGGGACAGGGGGACGGAGTGGTACGCAGTATTTT.

This clonotype was recorded at least ten times. The V gene is TRBV6-6, the J gene TRBJ1-6; D is ambiguous. In germline, CDR1 is MNHNY, CDR2 SVGAGI (reference sequence). V was shortened by 0 bases and J by 7 bases, with 16 bases between the two germline ends. The CDR3 loop spans 17 amino acids. The CDR3 spells CASSYSMAAFWNSPLHF. The CDR3 nucleotides read TGTGCCAGCAGTTACTCGATGGCAGCGTTTTGGAATTCACCCCTCCACTTT.

This clonotype showed up many times. The V and J genes are TRBV6-1 and TRBJ1-5; D is undetermined. Germline CDR1 MNHNS, CDR2 SASEGT. The germline V and J ends were trimmed by 3 bases and 7 bases, with 13 bases remaining between them. There are 14 residues in the CDR3. DNA for the CDR3: TGTGCCAGCAGTGAGTTGGACTCCGGACAGCCCCAGCATTTT. Translated, it gives CASSELDSGQPQHF.

This clonotype was recorded many times. The chain has TRBV3-1 and TRBJ2-2; no reliable D call. The CDR3 is 14 residues long. CDR1 is LGHDT and CDR2 is YNNKEL in the germline V gene (reference sequence). V was cut by 1 base and J by 3 bases, with 6 bases left in between. CDR3 bases: TGTGCCAGCAGCCAAGCCCCTGACACCGGGGAGCTGTTTTTT. Protein sequence: CASSQAPDTGELFF.

This clonotype has at least ten counts. This chain joins TRBV3-1 and TRBJ2-1; maybe TRBD2 (6 bases). Deletions cut 3 bases from V and 4 bases from J, with 7 bases between. This CDR3 contains 13 residues. Germline V gene sequence: CDR1 LGHDT, CDR2 YNNKEL (reference sequence). CDR3 coding DNA: TGTGCCAGCAGCCAGGGACTGTACAATGAGCAGTTCTTC. The encoded protein is CASSQGLYNEQFF.

The chain couples TRBV20-1 to TRBJ2-7; D is unclear. Germline values: CDR1 DFQATT, CDR2 SNEGSKA (reference sequence). CDR3 length: 13 amino acids. CDR3 in amino acids: CSPFERISYEQYF. The CDR3 DNA sequence: TGCAGCCCTTTTGAGCGAATCTCCTACGAGCAGTACTTC.

The sample holds many counts of this clonotype. The V call is TRBV28, the J call TRBJ2-7; D ambiguous. The CDR3 spans 15 residues. CDR1 is MDHEN and CDR2 is SYDVKM in the germline V gene. Between the trimmed V and J ends, which lost 6 bases and 0 bases, there was a span of 15 bases. Here the CDR3 reads CASSPPTQLSYEQYF. CDR3 coding DNA: TGTGCCAGCAGCCCACCGACCCAGCTCTCCTACGAGCAGTACTTC. Full variable domain (remainder filled in from reference TRBV28 and TRBJ2-7): DVKVTQSSRYLVKRTGEKVFLECVQDMDHENMFWYRQDPGLGLRLIYFSYDVKMKEKGDIPEGYSVSREKKERFSLILESASTNQTSMYLCASSPPTQLSYEQYFGPGTRLTVT.